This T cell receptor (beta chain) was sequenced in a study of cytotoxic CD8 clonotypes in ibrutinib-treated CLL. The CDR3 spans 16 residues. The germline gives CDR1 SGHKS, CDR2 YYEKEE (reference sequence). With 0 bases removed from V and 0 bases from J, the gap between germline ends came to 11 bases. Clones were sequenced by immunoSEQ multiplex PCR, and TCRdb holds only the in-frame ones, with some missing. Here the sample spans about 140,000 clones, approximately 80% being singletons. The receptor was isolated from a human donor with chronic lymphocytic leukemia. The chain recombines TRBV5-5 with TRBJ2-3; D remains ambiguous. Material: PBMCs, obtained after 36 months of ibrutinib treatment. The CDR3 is CASSLVGPTSTDTQYF. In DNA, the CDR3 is TGTGCCAGCAGCTTGGTCGGACCTACTAGCACAGATACGCAGTATTTT.